The 22 T cell receptor beta chains in this list originate from one sample, sequenced in a study of regulatory T cells in long-lasting Graves disease. HTBI primers from iRepertoire and Arm-PCR of CDR3 regions yielded the TCR beta libraries. TCRdb processed the multiplex PCR reads anew with MiXCR; each CDR3 protein has one entry. The sample records about 470,000 distinct CDR3 sequences, about a fifth being singletons. The time point: persistent/refractory GD, antithyroid drugs over 5 years with positive TRAb. There was RNA extracted from PBMCs, and the TCR library was made from it. The starting material was peripheral blood mononuclear cells (PBMCs), obtained when the disease was refractory, from a patient treated with antithyroid drugs. The receptors were gathered from a female donor with Graves disease.

This clonotype was seen many times. The chain recombines TRBV2 with TRBJ2-4, with TRBD1 matching 10 bases. This CDR3 spans 12 amino acids. Looked up from germline, CDR1 is SNHLY and CDR2 is FYNNEI. The ends lost 8 bases at V and 8 bases at J; junction bases unmatched: 3. CDR3 loop: CASGDRGYIQYF. The CDR3 coding sequence is TGTGCCAGCGGGGACAGGGGCTACATTCAGTACTTC.

The rearrangement uses TRBV18 and TRBJ2-5, with 7 bases lining up with TRBD2. The end of the DNA fits TRBJ2-7 better, so the J call may be wrong. The CDR3 length is 16 residues. Germline V gene data show CDR1 as KGHSH and CDR2 as LQKENI. The CDR3 region is CASSPIAGLPSYEQYF. CDR3 sequence (DNA): TGTGCCAGCTCACCCATAGCGGGCCTCCCATCCTACGAGCAGTACTTC.

This clonotype was seen only a few times. One junction end does not reproduce the germline sequence, and a read error may be involved. The rearrangement uses TRBV3-1 and TRBJ1-2, with 7 bases lining up with TRBD1. The CDR3 contains 16 residues. Germline V gene data show CDR1 as LGHDT and CDR2 as YNNKEL (reference sequence). The CDR3 spells CAGSHPTGFEIHGYTF. CDR3 nucleotides: TGTGCCGGCAGCCACCCGACAGGGTTTGAGATTCATGGCTACACCTTC.

V is TRBV11-1 and J is TRBJ1-2; perhaps TRBD1 as D (6 bases). V lost 5 bases and J 4 bases, leaving 17 bases between the germline ends. In germline, CDR1 is SGHAT, CDR2 FQDESV (reference sequence). CDR3 size: 15 residues. CDR3 coding DNA: TGTGCCAGCAGCCCGACGATCACAGGGACCTATGGCTACACCTTC. It is translated as CASSPTITGTYGYTF.

This chain uses TRBV6-2 or TRBV6-3 with TRBJ2-1, with 9 nucleotides matching TRBD2. The junction had 7 bases not matched to a gene; V was cut back by 0 bases and J by 7 bases. The CDR3 is made up of 16 amino acids. Germline V gene sequence: CDR1 MNHEY, CDR2 SVGEGT. CDR3 loop: CASSYSWGLAGNEQFF. The CDR3 bases are TGTGCCAGCAGTTACTCATGGGGACTAGCCGGAAATGAGCAGTTCTTC.

This clonotype was seen repeatedly, ten times or more. The V call is TRBV6-2 or TRBV6-3, the J call TRBJ1-1; tentatively, D is TRBD1 (5 bases). Germline-derived CDR1 and CDR2 are MNHEY and SVGEGT. Trimming cost V 2 bases and J 4 bases, with 14 bases left between them. The CDR3 totals 15 residues. CDR3 protein: CASSYPKVGGTEAFF. CDR3 bases: TGTGCCAGCAGTTACCCTAAAGTGGGGGGCACTGAAGCTTTCTTT.

This chain connects TRBV12-3 or TRBV12-4 to TRBJ2-1, with TRBD2 matching 8 bases. The length of the CDR3 is 15 residues. Trimming at V came to 2 bases and at J to 5 bases, leaving 5 bases not matched to a gene. CDR3 sequence (DNA): TGTGCCAGCAGTTTAATAAGCGGGAGTAACAATGAGCAGTTCTTC. Amino acid sequence: CASSLISGSNNEQFF.

This clonotype showed up just a few times. This chain joins TRBV25-1 and TRBJ2-2; D unresolved. The CDR3 covers 15 residues. Germline V gene data show CDR1 as MGHDK and CDR2 as SYGVNS. With 1 base removed from V and 3 bases from J, the gap between germline ends came to 9 bases. CDR3 sequence: CASSESYRDTGELFF. Here the CDR3 DNA reads TGTGCCAGCAGTGAATCATACCGGGACACCGGGGAGCTGTTTTTT.

The chain employs TRBV29-1 and TRBJ2-1, with TRBD2 as a possible D gene (7 bases). Trimming removed 7 bases at V and 5 bases at J, with 15 bases between. Germline V gives CDR1 SQVTM, CDR2 ANQGSEA. This CDR3 has 13 residues. CDR3 in amino acids: CSGGGLYNNEQFF. Here the CDR3 DNA reads TGCAGCGGGGGGGGCCTCTACAACAATGAGCAGTTCTTC.

This clonotype was counted at least ten times. The chain joins TRBV30 to TRBJ2-5; D ambiguous. Between the trimmed V and J ends, which lost 1 base and 5 bases, there was a span of 11 bases. There are 13 residues in the CDR3. CDR1 and CDR2 (germline): GTSNPN, SVGIG (reference sequence). In DNA, the CDR3 is TGTGCCTGGAGTGCCGGGTCACGGGAGACCCAGTACTTC. Protein sequence: CAWSAGSRETQYF.

This clonotype was counted between two and nine times. This chain joins TRBV7-8 and TRBJ2-2; no definite D call. With 4 bases removed from V and 4 bases from J, the gap between germline ends came to 13 bases. From germline, CDR1 is SGHVS and CDR2 FQNEAQ. The CDR3 is made up of 15 amino acids. The CDR3 is CASSSDTRVTGELFF. CDR3 coding DNA: TGTGCCAGCAGCTCCGACACCCGAGTCACCGGGGAGCTGTTTTTT.

This clonotype was observed many times. This chain links TRBV28 with TRBJ2-5; 10 bases line up with TRBD2. CDR1 is MDHEN and CDR2 is SYDVKM in the germline V gene. V shed 2 bases, J shed 5 bases, and the junction held 5 bases outside the gene matches. The CDR3 consists of 15 residues. CDR3 DNA sequence: TGTGCCAGCAGTTTACTAGCGGGAGCGGAGGAGACCCAGTACTTC. As protein: CASSLLAGAEETQYF. Combining the CDR3 with reference TRBV28 and TRBJ2-5 gives the whole variable domain DVKVTQSSRYLVKRTGEKVFLECVQDMDHENMFWYRQDPGLGLRLIYFSYDVKMKEKGDIPEGYSVSREKKERFSLILESASTNQTSMYLCASSLLAGAEETQYFGPGTRLLVL.

The gene calls are TRBV20-1 and TRBJ1-5; D possibly corresponds to TRBD1 (6 bases). V lost 3 bases and J 7 bases, leaving 13 bases between the germline ends. Germline V gives CDR1 DFQATT, CDR2 SNEGSKA (reference sequence). This CDR3 spans 13 amino acids. Written as DNA, the CDR3 is TGCAGTGCTAGCCTGGGGGCTGGGCAGCCCCAGCATTTT. Translation: CSASLGAGQPQHF.

The chain carries TRBV7-3 and TRBJ2-3, with D possibly being TRBD1 or TRBD2 (5 bases each). The CDR3 contains 15 residues. V lost 0 bases and J lost 6, with 13 bases in between. CDR1 is SGHTA, CDR2 FQGTGA, per germline. Here the CDR3 reads CASSLTGLGGDTQYF. DNA of the CDR3: TGTGCCAGCAGCTTAACGGGGCTAGGCGGGGATACGCAGTATTTT.

The table lists this clonotype with a few counts. V gene TRBV4-2 combines with J gene TRBJ2-2; no clear D. This CDR3 is 17 amino acids long. Germline V lookup: CDR1 LGHNA, CDR2 YNFKEQ. Trimming left V 0 bases short and J 3 bases short, with 14 bases between. CDR3 coding DNA: TGTGCCAGCAGCCAAGAACATCGGAGTCGGTACACCGGGGAGCTGTTTTTT. Protein product: CASSQEHRSRYTGELFF.

The V and J genes are TRBV4-3 and TRBJ1-2, with 9 nucleotides matching TRBD1. CDR3 length: 14 amino acids. Trimming removed 6 bases from V and 3 bases from J; junction bases left unmatched: 5. Germline CDR1 and CDR2: LGHNA and YSLEER. The CDR3 here is CASRPGQGDYGYTF. CDR3 nucleotide sequence: TGCGCCAGCAGACCGGGACAGGGTGACTATGGCTACACCTTC.

This clonotype has a handful of counts. The genes are TRBV10-3 and TRBJ1-6, with D perhaps matching TRBD1 (6 bases). Trimming stripped 2 bases from V and 5 bases from J, with 10 bases between. The V gene's germline CDR1 is ENHRY and CDR2 SYGVKD. The CDR3 has 15 residues. This CDR3 is CAISEGAGDNSPLHF. The CDR3 region has the DNA TGTGCCATCAGTGAGGGCGCAGGGGATAATTCACCCCTCCACTTT.

At least ten counts were recorded for this clonotype. This sequence joins TRBV29-1 and TRBJ1-1; D may be TRBD1 (5 bases). V was pared by 7 bases and J by 3 bases, with 15 bases between. The CDR3 is 13 amino acids. Germline assignment: CDR1 SQVTM and CDR2 ANQGSEA. This CDR3 is CSAARVADTEAFF. CDR3 DNA: TGCAGCGCGGCCAGGGTTGCGGACACTGAAGCTTTCTTT.

The chain uses TRBV19 and TRBJ1-5; TRBD1 is a possible D gene (5 bases). The CDR3 length is 14 residues. In germline, CDR1 is LNHDA, CDR2 SQIVND (reference sequence). The V gene lost 3 bases and the J gene lost 4 bases, with 10 bases spanning the gap. CDR3: CASSIDRSNQPQHF. In DNA, the CDR3 is TGTGCCAGTAGTATCGACAGATCTAATCAGCCCCAGCATTTT. The full variable domain, in which reference TRBV19 and TRBJ1-5 provide the parts outside the CDR3, is DGGITQSPKYLFRKEGQNVTLSCEQNLNHDAMYWYRQDPGQGLRLIYYSQIVNDFQKGDIAEGYSVSREKKESFPLTVTSAQKNPTAFYLCASSIDRSNQPQHFGDGTRLSIL.

This clonotype was picked up many times. The V gene is TRBV7-8, the J gene TRBJ1-1; TRBD1 matches 10 bases. The CDR3 sequence is 16 residues long. The ends lost 4 bases at V and 5 bases at J; junction bases unmatched: 10. Germline CDR1 is SGHVS and CDR2 is FQNEAQ. This CDR3 reads CASSYIIDRGRTEAFF. CDR3 sequence (DNA): TGTGCCAGCAGCTATATAATAGACAGGGGGCGAACTGAAGCTTTCTTT.

The chain uses TRBV9 and TRBJ2-1, with D unresolved. This CDR3 comprises 18 residues. CDR1 is SGDLS, CDR2 YYNGEE, per germline. The germline V and J ends were trimmed by 2 bases and 2 bases, with 20 bases remaining between them. In nucleotides, the CDR3 is TGTGCCAGCAGCGTGGGTCCGGGTCACCACCCGCCCTACAATGAGCAGTTCTTC. Amino acids: CASSVGPGHHPPYNEQFF.

The chain recombines TRBV12-3 or TRBV12-4 with TRBJ1-1, with a possible D match to TRBD1 (5 bases). The V end was cut by 3 bases, the J end by 4 bases, with 15 bases between. This CDR3 is built from 15 residues. CDR3 sequence: CASSFEQDGSTEAFF. In nucleotides, the CDR3 is TGTGCCAGCAGTTTTGAACAGGACGGTAGCACTGAAGCTTTCTTT.